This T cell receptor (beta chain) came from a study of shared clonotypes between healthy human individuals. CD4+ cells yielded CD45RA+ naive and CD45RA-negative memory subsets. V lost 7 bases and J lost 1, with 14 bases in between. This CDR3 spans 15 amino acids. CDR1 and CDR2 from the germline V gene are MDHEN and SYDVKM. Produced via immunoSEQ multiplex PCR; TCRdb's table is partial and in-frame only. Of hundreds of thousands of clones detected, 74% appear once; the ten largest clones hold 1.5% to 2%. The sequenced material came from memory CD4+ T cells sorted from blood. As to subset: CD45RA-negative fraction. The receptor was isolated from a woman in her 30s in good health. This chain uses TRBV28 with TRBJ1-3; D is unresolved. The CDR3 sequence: CASIPSTQSGNTIYF. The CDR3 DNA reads TGTGCCAGCATACCGTCCACACAGTCTGGAAACACCATATATTTT.